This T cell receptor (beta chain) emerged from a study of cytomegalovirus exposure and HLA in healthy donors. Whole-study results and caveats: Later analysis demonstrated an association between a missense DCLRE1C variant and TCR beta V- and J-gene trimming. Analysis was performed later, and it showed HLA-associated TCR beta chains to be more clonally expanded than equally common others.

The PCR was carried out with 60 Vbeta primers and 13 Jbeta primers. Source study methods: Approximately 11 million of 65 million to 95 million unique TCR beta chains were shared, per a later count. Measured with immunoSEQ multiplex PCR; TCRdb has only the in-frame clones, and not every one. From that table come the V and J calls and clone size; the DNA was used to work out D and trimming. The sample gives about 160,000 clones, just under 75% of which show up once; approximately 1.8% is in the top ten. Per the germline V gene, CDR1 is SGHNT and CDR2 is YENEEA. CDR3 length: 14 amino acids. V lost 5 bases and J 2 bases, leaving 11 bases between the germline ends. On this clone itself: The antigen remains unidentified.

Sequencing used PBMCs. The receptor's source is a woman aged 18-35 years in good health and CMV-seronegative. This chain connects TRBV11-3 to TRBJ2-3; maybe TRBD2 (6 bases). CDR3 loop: CASSPGLDTDTQYF. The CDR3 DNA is TGTGCCAGCAGCCCGGGACTCGACACAGATACGCAGTATTTT.